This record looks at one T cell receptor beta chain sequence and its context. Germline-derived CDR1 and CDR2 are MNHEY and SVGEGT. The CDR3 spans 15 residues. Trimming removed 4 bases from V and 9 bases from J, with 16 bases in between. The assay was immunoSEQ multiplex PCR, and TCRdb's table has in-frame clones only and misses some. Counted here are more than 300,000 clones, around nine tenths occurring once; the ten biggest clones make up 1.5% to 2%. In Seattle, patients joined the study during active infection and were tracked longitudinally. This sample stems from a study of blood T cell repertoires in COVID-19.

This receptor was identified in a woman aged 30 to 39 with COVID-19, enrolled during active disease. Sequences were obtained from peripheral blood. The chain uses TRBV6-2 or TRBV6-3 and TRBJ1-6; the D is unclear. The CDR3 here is CASSSPPGVGSPLHF. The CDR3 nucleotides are TGTGCCAGCAGTTCTCCCCCCGGGGTAGGTTCACCCCTCCACTTT.